These 27 T cell receptor beta chains were sequenced from one sample in a study of shared clonotypes between healthy human individuals. Repertoires were generated with immunoSEQ multiplex PCR, while TCRdb's copy carries only in-frame clones and drops some. The repertoire holds 740,000 or so clones, with around 73% as singletons. Sequencing was carried out using memory CD4+ T cells sorted from blood. Subset indicated: CD45RA-negative fraction. All receptors derive from a woman younger than 45 in good health.

The chain is built from TRBV28 and TRBJ2-3; D may be TRBD1 (6 bases). From germline, CDR1 is MDHEN and CDR2 SYDVKM. This CDR3 region has 13 residues. With 6 bases removed from V and 7 bases from J, the gap between germline ends came to 14 bases. CDR3 bases: TGTGCCAGCAGCCCAGGACAGATCTATACGCAGTATTTT. This gives the protein CASSPGQIYTQYF.

V and J are TRBV7-9 and TRBJ2-2; D is ambiguous. V was clipped by 5 bases and J by 3 bases, with 10 bases between them. This CDR3 spans 14 amino acids. Germline V gene data show CDR1 as SEHNR and CDR2 as FQNEAQ (reference sequence). DNA of the CDR3: TGTGCCAGCAGCCATAGATTGTACACCGGGGAGCTGTTTTTT. Translation: CASSHRLYTGELFF.

This clone appeared once. The chain employs TRBV21-1 and TRBJ2-5; TRBD1, the table's D call, was not compared with the DNA. TRBV21-1 constitutes a pseudogene. The CDR3 runs 17 residues. The DNA for the CDR3 is TGTGCCAGCAGCAAAGAGGCGGACAGGGTCACGGACGAGACCCAGTACTTC. The encoded protein is CASSKEADRVTDETQYF.

This clone has just a few counts. The CDR3 DNA is TGTGCCAGCAACACAGGATATAGCAATCAGCCCCAGCATTTT. It translates to CASNTGYSNQPQHF. This sequence joins TRBV7-2 and TRBJ1-5; perhaps TRBD1 as D (5 bases). CDR1 is SGHTA and CDR2 is FQGNSA in the germline V gene. CDR3 length equals 14 residues. Trimming left V 7 bases short and J 0 bases short, with 10 bases between.

The V call is TRBV30, the J call TRBJ1-2; a possible D gene is TRBD1 (5 bases). The V and J ends lost 2 bases and 6 bases respectively, with 10 bases between them. There are 12 residues in the CDR3. The V gene's germline CDR1 is GTSNPN and CDR2 SVGIG (reference sequence). The CDR3 region is CAWSMGDHGYTF. CDR3 DNA: TGTGCCTGGAGTATGGGGGACCATGGCTACACCTTC.

This clone was picked up one time. The chain has TRBV11-2 and TRBJ2-5; 9 bases are shared with TRBD1. From germline, CDR1 is SGHAT and CDR2 FQNNGV. This CDR3 region has 13 residues. Unmatched junction bases numbered 2, after V lost 5 bases and J lost 4 bases. CDR3 nucleotides: TGTGCCAGCAGCCGGGACAGGGCAGAGACCCAGTACTTC. Translated: CASSRDRAETQYF.

This clone has only one observation. This chain links TRBV30 with TRBJ1-6; no clear D. Germline values: CDR1 GTSNPN, CDR2 SVGIG (reference sequence). V dropped 4 bases and J dropped 6 bases, with 13 bases sitting between them. This CDR3 is built from 14 residues. The CDR3 reads CAWNSITSNSPLHF. DNA for the CDR3: TGTGCCTGGAATTCGATCACCAGTAATTCACCCCTCCACTTT.

The chain recombines TRBV19 with TRBJ2-3; 7 nucleotides line up with TRBD2. CDR3 length: 17 residues. Germline trimming cut 0 bases from V and 0 bases from J; bases unmatched to any gene: 6. From germline, CDR1 is LNHDA and CDR2 SQIVND (reference sequence). The CDR3, as DNA: TGTGCCAGTAGTATAGATCGTCTAGCGGTGAGCACAGATACGCAGTATTTT. This encodes CASSIDRLAVSTDTQYF.

The J gene is TRBJ1-1, the V gene TRBV5-1; D is uncertain. Between the trimmed V and J ends, which lost 0 bases and 8 bases, there was a span of 11 bases. The germline CDR1 and CDR2 sequences are SGHRS and YFSETQ. CDR3 length: 13 residues. This CDR3 reads CASSLEGLQEAFF. The CDR3 nucleotides are TGCGCCAGCAGCTTGGAAGGGTTGCAGGAAGCTTTCTTT. Full variable domain (missing parts from reference TRBV5-1 and TRBJ1-1): KAGVTQTPRYLIKTRGQQVTLSCSPISGHRSVSWYQQTPGQGLQFLFEYFSETQRNKGNFPGRFSGRQFSNSRSEMNVSTLELGDSALYLCASSLEGLQEAFFGQGTRLTVV.

The chain carries TRBV5-1 and TRBJ2-7; maybe TRBD1 (7 bases). Trimming stripped 5 bases from V and 5 bases from J, with 29 bases between. Germline lookup yields CDR1 SGHRS and CDR2 YFSETQ. The CDR3 spans 18 residues. CDR3 amino acids: CASRQIKPGPGGGNEQYF. The CDR3 DNA reads TGCGCCAGCAGACAGATCAAACCGGGTCCAGGGGGAGGCAACGAGCAGTACTTC.

This chain links TRBV4-2 with TRBJ2-5, with D maybe TRBD1 (6 bases). CDR1 is LGHNA, CDR2 YNFKEQ, per germline. The CDR3 covers 14 residues. V lost 4 bases to trimming and J lost 3 bases, with 12 bases between them. This CDR3 is CASSPGAIKETQYF. The CDR3 nucleotides are TGTGCCAGCAGCCCAGGGGCTATCAAAGAGACCCAGTACTTC.

The genes are TRBV11-2 and TRBJ2-7; D not certain. CDR3 length equals 15 residues. Germline V gene sequence: CDR1 SGHAT, CDR2 FQNNGV. V shed 3 bases and J shed 2 bases, with 14 bases lying between them. The chain's CDR3 is CASSFVTTQAYEQYF. The CDR3 region has the DNA TGTGCCAGCAGCTTCGTCACTACCCAAGCCTACGAGCAGTACTTC.

V gene TRBV6-6 combines with J gene TRBJ2-5; D may be TRBD2 (5 bases). This CDR3 has 13 amino acids. Germline values: CDR1 MNHNY, CDR2 SVGAGI (reference sequence). Trimming pared 5 bases from V and 2 bases from J, leaving 9 bases between. CDR3 coding DNA: TGTGCCAGCAGTATCCGGGAACAAGAGACCCAGTACTTC. It translates to CASSIREQETQYF.

This chain links TRBV5-1 with TRBJ2-3; 8 bases align to TRBD1. The junction had 10 bases not matched to a gene; V was cut back by 4 bases and J by 3 bases. This CDR3 is 16 amino acids long. In germline, CDR1 is SGHRS, CDR2 YFSETQ. The CDR3 sequence: CASSPLTGGRTDTQYF. The CDR3 bases are TGCGCCAGCAGCCCACTAACAGGGGGGAGAACAGATACGCAGTATTTT.

This clone was seen only a few times. The chain has TRBV2 and TRBJ1-1, with D perhaps matching TRBD1 (5 bases). CDR3 length: 12 residues. Between the trimmed V and J ends, which lost 10 bases and 4 bases, there was a span of 13 bases. Germline V gene lookup returns CDR1 SNHLY and CDR2 FYNNEI. The CDR3 spells CANQGSGTEAFF. The CDR3 coding sequence is TGTGCCAACCAGGGATCTGGCACTGAAGCTTTCTTT. The whole variable domain, filled in from reference TRBV2 and TRBJ1-1, reads EPEVTQTPSHQVTQMGQEVILRCVPISNHLYFYWYRQILGQKVEFLVSFYNNEISEKSEIFDDQFSVERPDGSNFTLKIRSTKLEDSAMYFCANQGSGTEAFFGQGTRLTVV.

This clone has a handful of counts. This chain uses TRBV2 with TRBJ2-1; D ambiguous. The CDR3 runs to 14 residues. V lost 0 bases and J lost 5, with 8 bases in between. CDR1 and CDR2 from the germline V gene are SNHLY and FYNNEI. The chain's CDR3 is CASSEASRDNEQFF. As DNA, the CDR3 is TGTGCCAGCAGTGAAGCCAGCCGGGACAATGAGCAGTTCTTC.

V is TRBV28 and J is TRBJ2-2; no firm D call. Trimming removed 7 bases at V and 11 bases at J, with 23 bases between. CDR1 is MDHEN, CDR2 SYDVKM, per germline. CDR3 length: 15 residues. The DNA for the CDR3 is TGTGCCAGCACCAATTCAGGTCCGACGACGGGTGAGCTGTTTTTT. Protein: CASTNSGPTTGELFF.

The CDR3 protein is CASSRRGADTDTQYF. The CDR3 region has the DNA TGCGCCAGCAGCCGAAGGGGGGCGGACACAGATACGCAGTATTTT. V and J are TRBV4-1 and TRBJ2-3; D tentatively fits TRBD1 or TRBD2 (6 bases each). The CDR3 spans 15 residues. Germline assignment: CDR1 MGHRA and CDR2 YSYEKL. Trimming left V 4 bases short and J 2 bases short, with 13 bases between.

This clone came up once. The chain couples TRBV28 to TRBJ2-5, with D perhaps assigned TRBD1 or TRBD2 (5 bases each). This CDR3 is built from 15 residues. Per the germline V gene, CDR1 is MDHEN and CDR2 is SYDVKM. Trimming took off 5 bases at V and 5 bases at J, with 18 bases between the two ends. Here the CDR3 reads CASSHPGPGGETQYF. In DNA, the CDR3 is TGTGCCAGCAGTCACCCGGGACCGGGTGGTGAGACCCAGTACTTC.

J is TRBJ1-2 and V is TRBV6-6; 7 bases map to TRBD1. After removal of 5 bases from V and 8 bases from J, the junction contained 11 bases not matched to a gene. This CDR3 comprises 14 residues. CDR1 and CDR2 from the germline V gene are MNHNY and SVGAGI (reference sequence). The CDR3 nucleotides read TGTGCCAGCAGTAAGAGCACAGGGGTGGAAGGCTACACCTTC. The encoded protein is CASSKSTGVEGYTF.

The rearrangement uses TRBV5-4 and TRBJ2-7; 9 bases match TRBD2. Germline-derived CDR1 and CDR2 are SGHNT and YYREEE (reference sequence). The CDR3 has 15 amino acids. V was clipped by 0 bases and J by 2 bases; unmatched bases: 3. The CDR3 region has the DNA TGTGCCAGCAGCTTGGACTCTAGCGGGACCTACGAGCAGTACTTC. Amino acid sequence: CASSLDSSGTYEQYF. Filled out from reference TRBV5-4 and TRBJ2-7, the complete variable domain reads ETGVTQSPTHLIKTRGQQVTLRCSSQSGHNTVSWYQQALGQGPQFIFQYYREEENGRGNFPPRFSGLQFPNYSSELNVNALELDDSALYLCASSLDSSGTYEQYFGPGTRLTVT.

Worth noting for this clone: Different DNA sequences within this sample yield the same CDR3. The J gene is TRBJ1-1, the V gene TRBV6-5; 11 bases line up with TRBD1. This CDR3 contains 14 residues. Germline CDR1 reads MNHEY; CDR2 reads SVGAGI. With V trimmed by 4 bases and J by 5 bases, 3 bases remained unmatched. The CDR3 DNA is TGTGCCAGCAGTTCCGGGACAGGGGGGACTGAAGCTTTCTTT. It specifies CASSSGTGGTEAFF.

Details on this clone: Other DNA sequences in the same sample also yield this CDR3. The chain couples TRBV6-1 to TRBJ1-5; D call uncertain. Between the trimmed V and J ends, which lost 1 base and 6 bases, there was a span of 4 bases. CDR3 length equals 12 residues. CDR1 and CDR2 (germline): MNHNS, SASEGT. Here the CDR3 DNA reads TGTGCCAGCAGTGAAGGGTTTCAGCCCCAGCATTTT. Translating gives CASSEGFQPQHF.

This clone has only one observation. The gene calls are TRBV5-1 and TRBJ1-2; 9 bases agree with TRBD1. The CDR3 length is 16 residues. The germline V gene encodes CDR1 SGHRS and CDR2 YFSETQ. After removal of 1 base from V and 4 bases from J, the junction contained 8 bases not matched to a gene. CDR3 DNA sequence: TGCGCCAGCAGCTTGAGGACAGGGGAAAAATCCTATGGCTACACCTTC. It specifies CASSLRTGEKSYGYTF.

This clone appeared a single time. The rearrangement joins TRBV5-4 to TRBJ1-4; maybe TRBD1 (6 bases). The germline gives CDR1 SGHNT, CDR2 YYREEE (reference sequence). Trimming shortened V by 4 bases and J by 7 bases, and 20 bases separated the two germline ends. This CDR3 has 16 amino acids. The CDR3 loop is CASSPRGEGLGEKLFF. The CDR3 DNA reads as TGTGCCAGCAGCCCCAGGGGAGAGGGGCTAGGTGAAAAACTGTTTTTT.

The V call is TRBV29-1, the J call TRBJ2-6; D call uncertain. Trimming took off 5 bases at V and 0 bases at J, with 8 bases between the two ends. There are 14 residues in the CDR3. Germline loops: CDR1 SQVTM, CDR2 ANQGSEA. The CDR3 nucleotides read TGCAGCGTTACCGCAGGCTCTGGGGCCAACGTCCTGACTTTC. Its protein is CSVTAGSGANVLTF.

This clone was detected once. The chain couples TRBV19 to TRBJ2-2; a weak D match, TRBD2 (6 bases). Trimming cost V 7 bases and J 5 bases, with 17 bases left between them. Germline V gene sequence: CDR1 LNHDA, CDR2 SQIVND (reference sequence). This CDR3 is built from 15 residues. The CDR3 sequence: CASTSEREMTGELFF. DNA of the CDR3: TGTGCCAGTACTAGCGAACGGGAGATGACCGGGGAGCTGTTTTTT.